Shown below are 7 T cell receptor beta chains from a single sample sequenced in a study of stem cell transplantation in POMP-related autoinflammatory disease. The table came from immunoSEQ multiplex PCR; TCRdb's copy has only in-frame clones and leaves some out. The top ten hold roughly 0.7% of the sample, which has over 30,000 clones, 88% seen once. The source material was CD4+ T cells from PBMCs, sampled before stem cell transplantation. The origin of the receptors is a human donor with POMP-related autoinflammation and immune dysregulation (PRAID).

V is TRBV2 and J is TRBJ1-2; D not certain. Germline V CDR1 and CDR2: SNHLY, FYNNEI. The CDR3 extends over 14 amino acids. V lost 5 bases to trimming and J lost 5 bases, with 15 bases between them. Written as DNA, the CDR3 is TGTGCCAGCAGTTCAGAATTTACTACTTATGGCTACACCTTC. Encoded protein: CASSSEFTTYGYTF. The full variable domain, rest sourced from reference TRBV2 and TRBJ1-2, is EPEVTQTPSHQVTQMGQEVILRCVPISNHLYFYWYRQILGQKVEFLVSFYNNEISEKSEIFDDQFSVERPDGSNFTLKIRSTKLEDSAMYFCASSSEFTTYGYTFGSGTRLTVV.

The CDR3 nucleotides are TGTGCCAGCAACCTATTATCGAACACTGAAGCTTTCTTT. Its translation is CASNLLSNTEAFF. The chain has TRBV7-2 and TRBJ1-1; D remains unclear. V dropped 7 bases and J dropped 1 base, with 10 bases sitting between them. The CDR3 is 13 residues long. Germline V gene sequence: CDR1 SGHTA, CDR2 FQGNSA.

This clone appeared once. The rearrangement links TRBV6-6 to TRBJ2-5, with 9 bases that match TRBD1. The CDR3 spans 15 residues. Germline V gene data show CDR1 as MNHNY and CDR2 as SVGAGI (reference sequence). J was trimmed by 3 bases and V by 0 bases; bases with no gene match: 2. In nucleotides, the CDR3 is TGTGCCAGCAGTTACTCTGGGACAGGGAAAGAGACCCAGTACTTC. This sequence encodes CASSYSGTGKETQYF.

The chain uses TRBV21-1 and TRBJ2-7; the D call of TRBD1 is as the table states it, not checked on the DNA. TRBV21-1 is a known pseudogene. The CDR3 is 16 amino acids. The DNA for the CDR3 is TGTGCCAGCAGCATCAGGCGGGACAGGGGTTTCCACGAGCAGTACTTC. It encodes CASSIRRDRGFHEQYF.

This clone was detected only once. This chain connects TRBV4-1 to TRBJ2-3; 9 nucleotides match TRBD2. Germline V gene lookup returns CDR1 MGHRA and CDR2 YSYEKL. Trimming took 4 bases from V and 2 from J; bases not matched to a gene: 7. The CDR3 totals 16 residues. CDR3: CASSLESGGTTDTQYF. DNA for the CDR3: TGCGCCAGCAGCCTGGAGAGCGGGGGGACCACAGATACGCAGTATTTT.

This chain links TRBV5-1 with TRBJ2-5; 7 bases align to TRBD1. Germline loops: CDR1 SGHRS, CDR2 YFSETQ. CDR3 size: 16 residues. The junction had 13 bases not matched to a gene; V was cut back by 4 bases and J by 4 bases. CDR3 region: CASSPAPARGRETQYF. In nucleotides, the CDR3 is TGCGCCAGCAGCCCCGCCCCGGCCAGGGGGAGAGAGACCCAGTACTTC.

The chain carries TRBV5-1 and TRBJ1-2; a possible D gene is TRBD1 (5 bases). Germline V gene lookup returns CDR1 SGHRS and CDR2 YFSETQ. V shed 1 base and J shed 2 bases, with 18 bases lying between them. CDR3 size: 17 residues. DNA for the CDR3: TGCGCCAGCAGCTTGTTACAGGTTGGCAGGGAGAACTATGGCTACACCTTC. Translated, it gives CASSLLQVGRENYGYTF.